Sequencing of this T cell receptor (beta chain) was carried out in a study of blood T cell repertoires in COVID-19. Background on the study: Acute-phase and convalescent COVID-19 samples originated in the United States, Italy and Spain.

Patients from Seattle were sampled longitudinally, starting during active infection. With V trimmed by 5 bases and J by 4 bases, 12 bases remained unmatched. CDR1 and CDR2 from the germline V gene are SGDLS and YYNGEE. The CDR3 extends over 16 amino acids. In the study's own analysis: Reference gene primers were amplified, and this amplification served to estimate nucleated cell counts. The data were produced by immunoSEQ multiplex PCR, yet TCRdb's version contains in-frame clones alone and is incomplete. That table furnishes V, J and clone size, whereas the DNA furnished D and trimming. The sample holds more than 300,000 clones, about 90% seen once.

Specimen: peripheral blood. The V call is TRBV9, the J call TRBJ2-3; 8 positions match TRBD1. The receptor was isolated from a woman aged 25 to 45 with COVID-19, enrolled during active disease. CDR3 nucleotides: TGTGCCAGCAGTCTTAGACAGGGGAGGTTTGCAGATACGCAGTATTTT. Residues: CASSLRQGRFADTQYF.